This passage covers 7 T cell receptor beta chains from one sample sequenced in a study of cytomegalovirus exposure and HLA in healthy donors. Amplification used 60 Vbeta primers and 13 Jbeta primers. Profiled with immunoSEQ multiplex PCR; TCRdb holds only in-frame clones, not every one. The sample's table shows more than 85,000 clones. Sequenced material: PBMCs. The receptors were sampled from a girl aged 10 to 17 in good health and CMV-seropositive.

CDR3 amino acids: CASGKGANNSPLHF. The CDR3 DNA follows: TGTGCCAGCGGGAAGGGGGCCAATAATTCACCCCTCCACTTT. The chain recombines TRBV6-5 with TRBJ1-6; 7 nucleotides match TRBD1. Per the germline V gene, CDR1 is MNHEY and CDR2 is SVGAGI. The CDR3 consists of 14 residues. With V trimmed by 8 bases and J by 5 bases, 6 bases remained unmatched.

This clone is called medium-sized based on its frequency. The genes are TRBV6-6 and TRBJ2-3; D ambiguous. Between the trimmed V and J ends, which lost 2 bases and 2 bases, there was a span of 8 bases. This CDR3 is built from 14 residues. Per the germline V gene, CDR1 is MNHNY and CDR2 is SVGAGI (reference sequence). DNA of the CDR3: TGTGCCAGCAGTTACGGGCTTTACACAGATACGCAGTATTTT. Its translation: CASSYGLYTDTQYF.

This rearrangement joins TRBV30 to TRBJ2-1, with no clear D. The length of the CDR3 is 13 residues. The V gene lost 4 bases and the J gene lost 5 bases, with 12 bases spanning the gap. Germline loops: CDR1 GTSNPN, CDR2 SVGIG (reference sequence). DNA for the CDR3: TGTGCCTGGAACCAAGACCGGGACAATGAGCAGTTCTTC. This translates into CAWNQDRDNEQFF.

The rearrangement joins TRBV5-1 to TRBJ2-5; the D gene is possibly TRBD1 (7 bases). Trimming removed 0 bases at V and 5 bases at J, with 17 bases between. Per the germline V gene, CDR1 is SGHRS and CDR2 is YFSETQ. The CDR3 consists of 16 residues. The CDR3 bases are TGCGCCAGCAGCTTGGGACCGCAGGGGGGCGGGGAGACCCAGTACTTC. It specifies CASSLGPQGGGETQYF.

This chain uses TRBV5-1 with TRBJ2-5, with a tentative D call TRBD1 (8 bases). The CDR3 is 14 residues long. CDR1 and CDR2 from the germline V gene are SGHRS and YFSETQ. With 2 bases removed from V and 5 bases from J, the gap between germline ends came to 13 bases. CDR3 sequence: CASSFTGGEETQYF. The CDR3, as DNA: TGCGCCAGCAGCTTTACAGGGGGGGAGGAGACCCAGTACTTC.

The chain links TRBV19 to TRBJ1-1, with D unresolved. The CDR3 covers 12 residues. The V and J ends lost 1 base and 12 bases respectively, with 12 bases between them. Looked up from germline, CDR1 is LNHDA and CDR2 is SQIVND (reference sequence). CDR3 in DNA: TGTGCCAGTAGTATAGTCCCGCAGATGCCTTTCTTT. Protein: CASSIVPQMPFF.

This chain links TRBV5-6 with TRBJ2-7; no firm D call. The germline V gene has CDR1 SGHDT and CDR2 YYEEEE. V lost 2 bases, J lost 3 bases, and 9 bases lay in between. The CDR3 sequence is 13 residues long. CDR3 nucleotide sequence: TGTGCCAGCAGCTTTGGCGGAAGCTACGAGCAGTACGTC. Its translation is CASSFGGSYEQYV.